What follows are 13 T cell receptor beta chains derived from one specimen sequenced in a study of regulatory T cells in long-lasting Graves disease (dated by TCRdb to about 2021). Library construction relied on multiplex PCR. The listed sequencing device is Illumina HiSeq 4000. To build TCR beta libraries, CDR3 regions were amplified by Arm-PCR using iRepertoire HTBI primers. TCRdb passed the public sequencing reads through fastp at Q25 and MiXCR, retaining productive beta sequences. Every entry covers one CDR3 protein and lists the most common genes and DNA from its rows. The sample table holds 300,000 or so distinct CDR3 sequences, of which around a fifth were seen once. Just under 30% of the sample lies in the top ten. The sample's time point label, in plain terms: persistent/refractory GD, antithyroid drugs over 5 years with positive TRAb. For both TCR sequencing and RNA sequencing, RNA was extracted from PBMCs in TRIzol.

The sample consisted of peripheral blood mononuclear cells (PBMCs), taken when the disease was refractory, from a patient treated with antithyroid drugs. These receptors all come from a female donor with Graves disease.

This clonotype was detected only a few times. The genes are TRBV29-1 and TRBJ2-7; 10 bases agree with TRBD2. V lost 1 base to trimming and J lost 7 bases; unmatched junction nucleotides: 16. The CDR3 length is 17 residues. Looked up from germline, CDR1 is SQVTM and CDR2 is ANQGSEA. In DNA form, the CDR3 reads TGCAGCGTTGAAGGACTAGCGGGTAACCTATGGGGGCCGGAGCAGTACTTC. Amino acids: CSVEGLAGNLWGPEQYF.

This clonotype was seen ten or more times. The chain's CDR3 is CASSLGPPGGYTF. Here the CDR3 DNA reads TGTGCCAGCAGTTTAGGACCACCCGGGGGCTACACCTTC. This chain links TRBV12-3 or TRBV12-4 with TRBJ1-2; D is ambiguous. This CDR3 region has 13 residues. Trimming pared 1 base from V and 8 bases from J, leaving 11 bases between.

This clonotype has at least ten counts. The chain carries TRBV7-8 and TRBJ1-2; 7 nucleotides agree with TRBD1. Germline-derived CDR1 and CDR2 are SGHVS and FQNEAQ. The CDR3 is made up of 13 amino acids. V lost 5 bases, J lost 4 bases, and 4 bases stayed unmatched. The CDR3 loop is CASSIGTAYGYTF. DNA of the CDR3: TGTGCCAGCAGCATTGGGACAGCCTATGGCTACACCTTC.

This clonotype was counted between two and nine times. The chain uses TRBV7-6 and TRBJ2-5; possibly TRBD1 for D (6 bases). This CDR3 comprises 15 residues. The germline V gene encodes CDR1 SGHVS and CDR2 FNYEAQ. Trimming removed 3 bases at V and 5 bases at J, with 16 bases between. CDR3: CASSLAIQGRETQYF. The CDR3 nucleotides read TGTGCCAGCAGCTTGGCAATACAGGGTCGCGAGACCCAGTACTTC.

This clonotype showed up many times. V and J are TRBV12-3 or TRBV12-4 and TRBJ1-1; D is ambiguous. Trimming removed 7 bases at V and 1 base at J, with 13 bases between. CDR3 length: 14 amino acids. The CDR3 region is CASTLKRANTEAFF. In nucleotides, the CDR3 is TGTGCCAGCACCCTAAAGCGGGCGAACACTGAAGCTTTCTTT.

This clonotype was recorded at least ten times. This chain joins TRBV28 and TRBJ1-5, with D unresolved. Between the trimmed V and J ends, which lost 4 bases and 0 bases, there was a span of 10 bases. Germline CDR1 reads MDHEN; CDR2 reads SYDVKM. This CDR3 has 15 amino acids. CDR3 DNA: TGTGCCAGCAGTTCCCGCCTGATTAGCAATCAGCCCCAGCATTTT. The encoded protein is CASSSRLISNQPQHF.

This clonotype was picked up a small number of times. V usage is TRBV12-3 or TRBV12-4 and J usage is TRBJ2-3; D unresolved. With 5 bases removed from V and 8 bases from J, the gap between germline ends came to 20 bases. The CDR3 is 15 amino acids. The CDR3 sequence is CASSPSTGHWVTQYF. The CDR3 DNA reads TGTGCCAGCAGTCCCTCGACCGGGCATTGGGTTACGCAGTATTTT.

This clonotype was detected many times. The rearrangement links TRBV11-2 to TRBJ1-2, with 7 nucleotides matching TRBD1. The V gene's germline CDR1 is SGHAT and CDR2 FQNNGV. The trim removed 5 bases at V and 2 bases at J, leaving 14 bases unmatched. CDR3 length: 17 residues. CDR3 residues: CASSAVGYRGANYGYTF. The CDR3, as DNA: TGTGCCAGCAGCGCTGTGGGGTACAGGGGTGCGAACTATGGCTACACCTTC.

This clonotype turned up a few times. The chain uses TRBV6-2 or TRBV6-3 and TRBJ1-5, with 7 bases aligning to TRBD1. The CDR3 is 19 amino acids. The germline V gene has CDR1 MNHEY and CDR2 SVGEGT. Unmatched junction bases numbered 17, after V lost 6 bases and J lost 0 bases. DNA of the CDR3: TGTGCCAGCAGAGGATCGGGACAGCATTCATCGTGTAGCAATCAGCCCCAGCATTTT. Protein: CASRGSGQHSSCSNQPQHF.

The chain couples TRBV6-5 to TRBJ2-2, with 7 bases fitting TRBD1. The CDR3 extends over 15 amino acids. J was trimmed by 5 bases and V by 0 bases; bases with no gene match: 3. CDR1 MNHEY and CDR2 SVGAGI come from the germline V gene. The CDR3 here is CASSYSGRGTGELFF. Here the CDR3 DNA reads TGTGCCAGCAGTTACTCGGGCAGGGGGACCGGGGAGCTGTTTTTT.

This clonotype was counted at least ten times. CDR3 in amino acids: CSVGMLYGGDEQYF. The CDR3 nucleotides are TGCAGCGTCGGTATGCTGTATGGGGGGGACGAGCAGTACTTC. The chain uses TRBV29-1 and TRBJ2-7, with 7 nucleotides matching TRBD2. The CDR3 contains 14 residues. Germline CDR1 SQVTM, CDR2 ANQGSEA. V gave up 6 bases and J gave up 5 bases; unmatched junction bases: 13.

This clonotype has ten or more counts. The chain couples TRBV18 to TRBJ2-5; D gene ambiguous. V lost 2 bases, J lost 5 bases, and 6 bases lay in between. CDR1 and CDR2 (germline): KGHSH, LQKENI. This CDR3 region has 12 residues. CDR3 DNA sequence: TGTGCCAGCTCACCATCGCAGGAGACCCAGTACTTC. It translates to CASSPSQETQYF.

This clonotype occurred many times. V and J are TRBV6-1 and TRBJ1-1; D possibly corresponds to TRBD1 (5 bases). The CDR3 contains 13 residues. The V gene lost 11 bases and the J gene lost 4 bases, with 17 bases spanning the gap. The germline V gene encodes CDR1 MNHNS and CDR2 SASEGT. The CDR3 here is CAGDRGRLTEAFF. DNA for the CDR3: TGTGCCGGTGACAGAGGACGCCTCACTGAAGCTTTCTTT.